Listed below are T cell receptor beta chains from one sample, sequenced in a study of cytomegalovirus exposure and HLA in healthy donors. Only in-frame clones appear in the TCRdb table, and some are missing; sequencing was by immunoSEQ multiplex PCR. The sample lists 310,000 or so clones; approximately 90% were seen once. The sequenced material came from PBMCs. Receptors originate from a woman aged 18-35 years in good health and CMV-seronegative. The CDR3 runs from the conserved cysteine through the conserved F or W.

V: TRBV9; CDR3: CASSAGGELYNEQFF
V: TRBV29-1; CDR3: CSVGNRLNTEAFF
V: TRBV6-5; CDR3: CASSYSGPAYEQYF
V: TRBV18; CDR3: CASSRSDQGATEAFF
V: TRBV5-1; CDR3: CASSPLGTGANEQFF
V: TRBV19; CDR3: CATAPGLSYGYTF
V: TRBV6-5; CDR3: CASKFGNGGNTIYF
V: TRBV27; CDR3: CASSSGTTRETQYF
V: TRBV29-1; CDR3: CSVPPSGEDYGYTF
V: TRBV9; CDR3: CASSYRDNEQFF
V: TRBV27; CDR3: CASSRLDSSKFYEQYF
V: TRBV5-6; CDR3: CASSFRDRGLSEAFF
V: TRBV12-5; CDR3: CASGIPAGGYTF
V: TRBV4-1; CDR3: CASSQPGGRREQYF
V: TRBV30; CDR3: CAWSVRGTSGGAGNEQFF
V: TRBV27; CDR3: CASSWQGLSGNTIYF
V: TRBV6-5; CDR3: CASILGQARTGELFF
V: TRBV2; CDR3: CASRAQLAGGSDTQYF
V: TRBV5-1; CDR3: CASSFRGAQHF
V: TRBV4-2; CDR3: CASSQWESSTDTQYF
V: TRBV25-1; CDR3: CASSELRGYTF
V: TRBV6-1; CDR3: CASSEARDSTDVYGYTF
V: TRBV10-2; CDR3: CASSDPQGSGNTEAFF
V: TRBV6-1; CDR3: CASSEYIGGQGPEKLFF
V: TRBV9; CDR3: CASSTRQGGGFSYNSPLHF
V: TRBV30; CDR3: CAWSEYRGEPQHF
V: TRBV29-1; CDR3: CSVEGDRGLDEQYF
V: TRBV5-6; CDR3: CASSTGWSDTEAFF
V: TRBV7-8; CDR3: CASSPRQGSLGANVLTF
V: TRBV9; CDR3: CASSVAGIDNEQFF
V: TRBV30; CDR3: CAWSVLRGRSPRNTEAFF
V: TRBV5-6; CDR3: CASSSRRLGGIYNSPLHF
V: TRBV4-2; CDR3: CASSQDDRVNEQYF
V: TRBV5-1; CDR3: CASSEVRQGNTEAFF
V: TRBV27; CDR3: CASSLSWELYNEQFF
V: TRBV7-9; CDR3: CASSTRQGLNTEAFF
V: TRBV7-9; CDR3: CASSLGLAGTGELFF
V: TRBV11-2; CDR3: CASSLVGGGGTEAFF
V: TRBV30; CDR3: CAWSPAGAMDEQFF
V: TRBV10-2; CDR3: CASSDPLAGYNEQFF
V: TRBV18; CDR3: CASSPLLQETQYF
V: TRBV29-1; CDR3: CSVEVREGYTF
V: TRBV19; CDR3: CASSAIQETQYF
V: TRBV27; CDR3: CASSSYSGLQNQPQLF
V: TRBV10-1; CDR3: CASRDGTHTEAFF
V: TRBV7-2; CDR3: CASSLDRGEQYF
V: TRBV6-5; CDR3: CASSYIGGSSGYTF